This TCR beta chain was captured by sequencing in a study of control samples from healthy donors and cancer patients. Clones were sequenced by immunoSEQ multiplex PCR, and TCRdb holds only the in-frame ones, with some missing. This listing includes fewer than 250,000 clones. Per the germline V gene, CDR1 is ENHRY and CDR2 is SYGVKD. The CDR3 is made up of 13 amino acids. Between the trimmed V and J ends, which lost 6 bases and 6 bases, there was a span of 14 bases. The TCR sequence derives from a woman aged 25 to 39 in good health. The rearrangement uses TRBV10-3 and TRBJ1-2; tentatively, D is TRBD1 (6 bases). Material for sequencing was blood. The CDR3 nucleotides read TGTGCCATCAGCGCCACAGGGACGAATGGCTACACCTTC. Encoded protein: CAISATGTNGYTF.